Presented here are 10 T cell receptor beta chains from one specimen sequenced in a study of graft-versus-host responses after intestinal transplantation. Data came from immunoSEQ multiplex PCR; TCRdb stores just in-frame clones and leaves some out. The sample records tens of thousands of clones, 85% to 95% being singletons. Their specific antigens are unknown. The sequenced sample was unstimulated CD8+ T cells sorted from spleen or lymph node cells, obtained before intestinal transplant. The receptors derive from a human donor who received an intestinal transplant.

The CDR3 bases are TGTGCCAGCAGCGTGGCAATGGGACTAGCGGGGAAGGCCGGGGAGCTGTTTTTT. Translating gives CASSVAMGLAGKAGELFF. The chain combines TRBV9 with TRBJ2-2; 13 bases line up with TRBD2. This CDR3 contains 18 residues. Germline-derived CDR1 and CDR2 are SGDLS and YYNGEE. V trimming: 2 bases; J trimming: 6 bases; junction bases outside the gene matches: 10. Filled out from reference TRBV9 and TRBJ2-2, the complete variable domain reads DSGVTQTPKHLITATGQRVTLRCSPRSGDLSVYWYQQSLDQGLQFLIQYYNGEERAKGNILERFSAQQFPDLHSELNLSSLELGDSALYFCASSVAMGLAGKAGELFFGEGSRLTVL.

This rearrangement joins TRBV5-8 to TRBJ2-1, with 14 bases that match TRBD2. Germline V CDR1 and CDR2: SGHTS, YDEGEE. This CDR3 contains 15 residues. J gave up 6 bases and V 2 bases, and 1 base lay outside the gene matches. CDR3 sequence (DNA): TGTGCCAGCAGCTTCGGGACTAGCGGGAGCAATGAGCAGTTCTTC. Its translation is CASSFGTSGSNEQFF.

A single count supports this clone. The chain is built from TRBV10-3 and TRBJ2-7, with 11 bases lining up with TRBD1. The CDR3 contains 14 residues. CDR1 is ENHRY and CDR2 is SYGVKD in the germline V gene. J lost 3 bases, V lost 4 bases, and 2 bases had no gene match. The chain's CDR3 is CAISGDRGFYEQYF. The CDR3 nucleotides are TGTGCCATCAGTGGGGACAGGGGGTTCTACGAGCAGTACTTC.

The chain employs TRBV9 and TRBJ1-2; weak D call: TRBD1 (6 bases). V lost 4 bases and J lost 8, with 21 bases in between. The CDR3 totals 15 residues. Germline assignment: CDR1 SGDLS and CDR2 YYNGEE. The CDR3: CASSILTGQSGGYTF. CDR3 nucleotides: TGTGCCAGCAGCATACTTACTGGACAGTCGGGAGGCTACACCTTC.

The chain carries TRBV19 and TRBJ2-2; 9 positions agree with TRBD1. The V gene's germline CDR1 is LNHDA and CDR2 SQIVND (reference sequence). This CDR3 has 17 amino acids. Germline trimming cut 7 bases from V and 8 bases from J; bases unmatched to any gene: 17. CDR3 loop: CASTSHLRDRDNGELFF. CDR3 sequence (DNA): TGTGCCAGTACCAGCCACCTCCGGGACAGGGATAATGGGGAGCTGTTTTTT.

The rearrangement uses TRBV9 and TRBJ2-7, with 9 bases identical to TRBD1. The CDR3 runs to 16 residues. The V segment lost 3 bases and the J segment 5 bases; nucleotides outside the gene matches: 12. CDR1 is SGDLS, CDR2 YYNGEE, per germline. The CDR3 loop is CASSGGTGTGSNEQYF. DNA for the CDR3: TGTGCCAGCAGCGGAGGAACCGGGACAGGGAGCAACGAGCAGTACTTC.

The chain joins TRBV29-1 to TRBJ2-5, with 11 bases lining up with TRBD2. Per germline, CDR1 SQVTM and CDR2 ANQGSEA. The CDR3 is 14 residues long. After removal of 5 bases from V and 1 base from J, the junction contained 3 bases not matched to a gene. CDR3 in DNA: TGCAGCGTTCCGGGACTAGCGGCCCAAGAGACCCAGTACTTC. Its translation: CSVPGLAAQETQYF.

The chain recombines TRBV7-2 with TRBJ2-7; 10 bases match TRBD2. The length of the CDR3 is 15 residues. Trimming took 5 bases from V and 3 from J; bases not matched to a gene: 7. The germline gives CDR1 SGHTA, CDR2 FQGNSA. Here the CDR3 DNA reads TGTGCCAGCAGCCTCAGGGGACTAGCGCTCTACGAGCAGTACTTC. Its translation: CASSLRGLALYEQYF.

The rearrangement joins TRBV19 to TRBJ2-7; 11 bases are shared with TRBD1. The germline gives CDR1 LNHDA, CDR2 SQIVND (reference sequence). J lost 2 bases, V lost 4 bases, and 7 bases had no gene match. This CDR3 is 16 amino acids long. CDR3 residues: CASSTGQGALTYEQYF. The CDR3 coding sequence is TGTGCCAGTAGTACAGGACAGGGGGCCCTAACCTACGAGCAGTACTTC.

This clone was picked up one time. Here the CDR3 reads CASSLAGLGANNEQFF. As DNA, the CDR3 is TGTGCCAGCAGCTTAGCGGGACTAGGGGCCAATAATGAGCAGTTCTTC. The genes are TRBV7-9 and TRBJ2-1; 8 nucleotides align to TRBD2. CDR3 size: 16 residues. Germline CDR1 and CDR2: SEHNR and FQNEAQ (reference sequence). Germline trimming cut 0 bases from V and 7 bases from J; bases unmatched to any gene: 8.